This T cell receptor (beta chain) appears in the sequencing data of a study of human T cells and chemical hapten exposure. On the study more broadly: 2% DPC was applied to approximately 2 cm by approximately 2 cm of upper inner arm skin for sensitization. Small volume differences among pooled libraries mainly caused per-sample TCR yield variation.

Trimming removed 3 bases from V and 0 bases from J, with 9 bases in between. Germline V gene sequence: CDR1 LNHDA, CDR2 SQIVND (reference sequence). The CDR3 loop spans 15 amino acids. There are a few counts of this clonotype. TCRdb independently ran MiXCR on the RACE reads; one entry per CDR3 protein. The table lists around 40,000 distinct CDR3 sequences, roughly 13% of them singletons. Sample time point: patch test 3, about 24 weeks after DPC sensitization. Described treatment: therapeutic diphenylcyclopropenone sensitization with weekly scalp DPC. The template was total RNA from unfractionated whole blood.

The sample here was whole blood, taken in connection with sensitization to the hapten diphenylcyclopropenone (DPC). The V gene is TRBV19, the J gene TRBJ1-5, with D perhaps TRBD1 (5 bases). The origin of this receptor is a middle-aged woman with alopecia areata. Some clones in this sample may be carry-over from other donors' samples. The CDR3 reads CASSIQGFSNQPQHF. The CDR3 bases are TGTGCCAGTAGTATCCAGGGTTTTAGCAATCAGCCCCAGCATTTT.